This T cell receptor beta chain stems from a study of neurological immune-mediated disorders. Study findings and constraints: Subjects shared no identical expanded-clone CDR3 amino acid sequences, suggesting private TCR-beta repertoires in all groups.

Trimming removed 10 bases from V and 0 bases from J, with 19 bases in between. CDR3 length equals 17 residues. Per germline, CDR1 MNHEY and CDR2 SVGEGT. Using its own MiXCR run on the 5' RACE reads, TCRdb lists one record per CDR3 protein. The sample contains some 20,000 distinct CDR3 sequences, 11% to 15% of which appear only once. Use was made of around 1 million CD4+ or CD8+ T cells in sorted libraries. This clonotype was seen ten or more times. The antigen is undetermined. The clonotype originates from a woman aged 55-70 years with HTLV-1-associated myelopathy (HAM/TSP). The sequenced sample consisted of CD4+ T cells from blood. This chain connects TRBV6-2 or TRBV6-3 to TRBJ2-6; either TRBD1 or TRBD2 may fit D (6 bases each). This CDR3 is CATYLGGPPSGANVLTF. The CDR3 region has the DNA TGTGCCACCTACCTGGGGGGCCCTCCCTCTGGGGCCAACGTCCTGACTTTC.